This T cell receptor beta chain was obtained from a study of graft-versus-host responses after intestinal transplantation. Study-level background: Recipients got multivisceral, liver-intestinal, or isolated intestinal transplants. Recipients uniformly received anti-thymocyte globulin induction, followed by tacrolimus and steroids for three to four years.

Only in-frame clones appear in the TCRdb table, and some are missing; sequencing was by immunoSEQ multiplex PCR. The repertoire holds some 90,000 clones, with 80% to 95% as singletons. About this clone: Its antigen is still unknown.

Notes on the study in general: Researchers found GvH clones in recipient marrow, and some showed up first in ileum or blood.

There are 12 residues in the CDR3. Looked up from germline, CDR1 is SNHLY and CDR2 is FYNNEI. Trimming pared 7 bases from V and 6 bases from J, leaving 10 bases between. The chain joins TRBV2 to TRBJ2-1, with D unclear. The clonotype comes from a human donor who was the organ donor for an intestinal transplant. This specimen consisted of unstimulated CD8+ T cells sorted from spleen or lymph node cells, obtained before transplant. CDR3 sequence reads: CASKWAPNEQFF. The DNA of the CDR3 is TGTGCCAGCAAATGGGCCCCCAATGAGCAGTTCTTC.